This is a list of T cell receptor beta chains from one sample in a study of T-cell reconstitution after alpha-beta-depleted transplantation in children. TCRdb reprocessed the PCR reads with MiXCR, giving one entry per CDR3 protein. The sample includes 800,000 to 1,000,000 distinct CDR3 sequences, less than 30% seen only once; the top ten take roughly 30%. The starting material was PBMCs, mostly from graft donor cells, obtained 360 days after TCRalphabeta/CD19-depleted stem cell transplant. These receptors were collected from a boy under three years old who had a stem cell transplant for SCID, so the T cells may come from the graft donor. Both conserved end residues are trimmed from each CDR3.

CDR3aa	v_gene
ASSIEVQPQH	TRBV19
ATSGAMGLAGGDEQF	TRBV15
ASSSRPGNTEAF	TRBV6-5
ASSLHPRTSSYEQY	TRBV5-1
ASRQAGPNTDTQY	TRBV6-2/TRBV6-3
SARDEDQPQH	TRBV20-1
ASSLGLGYEDTQY	TRBV7-9
ASRSTSGSTDTQY	TRBV12-3/TRBV12-4
ASSSQGYVGYT	TRBV5-4
ASSYNREKLF	TRBV12-3/TRBV12-4
ASSEGGQYNSPLH	TRBV2
ASSPLTAGELF	TRBV7-6
ASSVKQGESSYEQY	TRBV5-1
ASSPRGNDLAGTGELF	TRBV5-1
ASSFPTTGNFEQY	TRBV5-1
ASSHAARADNTGELF	TRBV7-2
ASIQEFPPTLH	TRBV3-1
ASSEELSTDTQY	TRBV9
ASRPGLPGHEQY	TRBV6-1
ASSGGMRELF	TRBV5-6
ASSSGGSRDTGELF	TRBV5-1
ASSQDMGPDRGAYQY	TRBV4-1
AISEGPQH	TRBV10-3
ASGPYEQY	TRBV7-9
ASSSQGMNEKLF	TRBV12-3/TRBV12-4
ASSRTSGGFDEQF	TRBV3-1
ASSKLEAGETQY	TRBV18
ASSPGQGLSEQF	TRBV12-3/TRBV12-4
ASSFFHRGEDTEAF	TRBV7-8
ASSPRRTESSYNEQF	TRBV27
SAREQGLTEAF	TRBV20-1
ASSLARDVRDGYT	TRBV7-2